The clone carrying this T cell receptor beta chain has more than one count but fewer than ten. Its matching antigen is unknown. PBMC libraries mostly used 400 to 550 ng of input genomic DNA, with six replicates per sample. Repertoires were generated with immunoSEQ multiplex PCR, while TCRdb's copy carries only in-frame clones and drops some. The data show approximately 42,000 clones, with 60% to 80% seen just once and about 5% held by the top ten. The length of the CDR3 is 13 residues. V lost 3 bases to trimming and J lost 0 bases, with 5 bases between them. From germline, CDR1 is SGHAT and CDR2 FQNNGV. These data belong to a study of neoadjuvant anti-PD-1 for oral cavity cancer. The study, taken as a whole, reports: Pretreatment Treg/Th17 ratio correlated inversely with post-treatment tumor clonality. Post-nivolumab, blood T cell clonality was significantly elevated in non-responders.

Time point given: after neoadjuvant nivolumab, at surgical resection. This chain uses TRBV11-2 with TRBJ1-1; D is uncertain. The sample in question was PBMCs, obtained after nivolumab (anti-PD-1) treatment. The TCR comes from a person aged 35-79 years with oral cavity squamous cell carcinoma. As DNA, the CDR3 is TGTGCCAGCAGCTTCAAGGTGAACACTGAAGCTTTCTTT. This sequence encodes CASSFKVNTEAFF.